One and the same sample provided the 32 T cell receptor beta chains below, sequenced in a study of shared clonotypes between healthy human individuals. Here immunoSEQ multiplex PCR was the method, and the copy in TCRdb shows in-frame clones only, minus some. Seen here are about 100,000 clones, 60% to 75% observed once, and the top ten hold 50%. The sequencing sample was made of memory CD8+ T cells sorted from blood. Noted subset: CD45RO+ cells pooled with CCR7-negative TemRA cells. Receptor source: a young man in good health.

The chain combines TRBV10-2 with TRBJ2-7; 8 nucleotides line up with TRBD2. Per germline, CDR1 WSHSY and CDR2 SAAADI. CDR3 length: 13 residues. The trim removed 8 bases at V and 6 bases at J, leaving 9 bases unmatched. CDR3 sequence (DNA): TGCGCCAGCGGGGGTCGGGAGGGCGGCGAGCAGTACTTC. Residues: CASGGREGGEQYF.

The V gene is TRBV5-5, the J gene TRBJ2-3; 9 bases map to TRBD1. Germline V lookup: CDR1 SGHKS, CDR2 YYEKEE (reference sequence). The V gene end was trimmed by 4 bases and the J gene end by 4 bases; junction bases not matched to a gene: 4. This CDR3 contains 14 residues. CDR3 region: CASSPQGASDTQYF. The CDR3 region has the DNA TGTGCCAGCAGCCCACAGGGGGCTTCAGATACGCAGTATTTT.

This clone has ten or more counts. Here the CDR3 DNA reads TGTGCCAGCAAGGGGCCTTCCTACGAGCAGTACTTC. Protein: CASKGPSYEQYF. The chain has TRBV6-5 and TRBJ2-7; TRBD1 might be the D (5 bases). Germline loops: CDR1 MNHEY, CDR2 SVGAGI. The CDR3 totals 12 residues. Trimming stripped 7 bases from V and 1 base from J, with 8 bases between.

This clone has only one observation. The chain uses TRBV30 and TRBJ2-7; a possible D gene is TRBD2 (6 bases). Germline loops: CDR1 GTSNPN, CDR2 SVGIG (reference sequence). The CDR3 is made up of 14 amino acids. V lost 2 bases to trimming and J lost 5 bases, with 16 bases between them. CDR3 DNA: TGTGCCTGGAGTCGAGCCGCCGGGAGTAACGAGCAGTACTTC. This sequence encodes CAWSRAAGSNEQYF.

In DNA form, the CDR3 reads TGTGCCAGCAGCTTAGCGCGGCAGGGCTTCACTGAAGCTTTCTTT. Amino acid sequence: CASSLARQGFTEAFF. This sequence joins TRBV7-9 and TRBJ1-1, with D possibly matching TRBD1 (5 bases). The CDR3 is made up of 15 amino acids. V was pared by 0 bases and J by 4 bases, with 12 bases between. Germline CDR1 is SEHNR and CDR2 is FQNEAQ (reference sequence).

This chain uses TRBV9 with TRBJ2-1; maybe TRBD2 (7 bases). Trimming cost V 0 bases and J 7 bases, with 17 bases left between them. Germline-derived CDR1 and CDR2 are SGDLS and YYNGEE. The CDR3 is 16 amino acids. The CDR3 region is CASSVEVARGGNEQFF. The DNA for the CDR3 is TGTGCCAGCAGCGTAGAGGTGGCCAGGGGAGGGAATGAGCAGTTCTTC.

The CDR3 nucleotides read TGCGCCAGCAGCTTTGGACAGGGGGGTCAAGAGACCCAGTACTTC. It codes for CASSFGQGGQETQYF. V gene TRBV5-1 combines with J gene TRBJ2-5, with 10 bases aligning to TRBD1. Germline CDR1 reads SGHRS; CDR2 reads YFSETQ. CDR3 length equals 15 residues. V dropped 2 bases and J dropped 2; count of bases not matched to a gene: 3. The full variable domain, completed using reference TRBV5-1 and TRBJ2-5, is KAGVTQTPRYLIKTRGQQVTLSCSPISGHRSVSWYQQTPGQGLQFLFEYFSETQRNKGNFPGRFSGRQFSNSRSEMNVSTLELGDSALYLCASSFGQGGQETQYFGPGTRLLVL.

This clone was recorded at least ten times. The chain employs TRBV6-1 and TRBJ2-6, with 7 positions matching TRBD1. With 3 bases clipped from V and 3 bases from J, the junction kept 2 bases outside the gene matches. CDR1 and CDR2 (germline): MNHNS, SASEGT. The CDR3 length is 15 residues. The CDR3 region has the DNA TGTGCCAGCAGTGATCGACAGGGTGGGGCCAACGTCCTGACTTTC. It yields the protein CASSDRQGGANVLTF.

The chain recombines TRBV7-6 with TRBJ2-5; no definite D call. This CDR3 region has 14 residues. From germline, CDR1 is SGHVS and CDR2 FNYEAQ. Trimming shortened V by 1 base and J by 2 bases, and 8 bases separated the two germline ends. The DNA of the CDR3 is TGTGCCAGCAGCTTAGATCCAGGTCAAGAGACCCAGTACTTC. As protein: CASSLDPGQETQYF.

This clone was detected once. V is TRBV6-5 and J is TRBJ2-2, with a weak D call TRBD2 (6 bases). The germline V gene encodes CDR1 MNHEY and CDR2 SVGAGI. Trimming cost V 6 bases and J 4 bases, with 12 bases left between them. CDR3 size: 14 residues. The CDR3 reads CASSHNSGTGELFF. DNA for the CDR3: TGTGCCAGCAGCCATAATAGCGGCACCGGGGAGCTGTTTTTT.

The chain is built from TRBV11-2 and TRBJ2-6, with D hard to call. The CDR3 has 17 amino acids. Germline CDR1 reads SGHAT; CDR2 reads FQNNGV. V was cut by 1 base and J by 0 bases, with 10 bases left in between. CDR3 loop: CASSLVSTNSGANVLTF. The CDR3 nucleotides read TGTGCCAGCAGCTTAGTCTCCACTAACTCTGGGGCCAACGTCCTGACTTTC.

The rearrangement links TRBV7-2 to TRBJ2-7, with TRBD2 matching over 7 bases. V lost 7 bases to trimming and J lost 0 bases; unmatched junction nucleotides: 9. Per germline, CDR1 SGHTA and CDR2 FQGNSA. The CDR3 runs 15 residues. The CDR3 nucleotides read TGTGCCAGCACTCACGGCCCTAGCGGCTCCTACGAGCAGTACTTC. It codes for CASTHGPSGSYEQYF.

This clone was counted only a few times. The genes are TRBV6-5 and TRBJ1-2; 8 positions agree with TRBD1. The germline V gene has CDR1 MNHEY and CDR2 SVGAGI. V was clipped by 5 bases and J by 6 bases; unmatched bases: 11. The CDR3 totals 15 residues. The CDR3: CASSPHRTGSDGYTF. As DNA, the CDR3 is TGTGCCAGCAGTCCACATCGGACAGGGAGCGATGGCTACACCTTC.

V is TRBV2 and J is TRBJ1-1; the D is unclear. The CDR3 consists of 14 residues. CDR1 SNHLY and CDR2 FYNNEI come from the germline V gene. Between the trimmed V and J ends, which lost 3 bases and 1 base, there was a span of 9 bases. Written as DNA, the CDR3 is TGTGCCAGCAGTGATTGGGCTCAGAACACTGAAGCTTTCTTT. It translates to CASSDWAQNTEAFF.

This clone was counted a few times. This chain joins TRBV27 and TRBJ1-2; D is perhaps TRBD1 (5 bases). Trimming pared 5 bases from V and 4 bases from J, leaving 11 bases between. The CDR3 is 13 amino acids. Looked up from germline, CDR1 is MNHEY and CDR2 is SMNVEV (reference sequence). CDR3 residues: CASSTGTGYGYTF. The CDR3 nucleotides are TGTGCCAGCAGTACTGGGACGGGCTATGGCTACACCTTC.

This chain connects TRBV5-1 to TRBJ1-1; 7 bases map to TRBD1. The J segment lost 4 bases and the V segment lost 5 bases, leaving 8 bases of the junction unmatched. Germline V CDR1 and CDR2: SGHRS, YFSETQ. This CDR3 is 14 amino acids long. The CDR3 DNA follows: TGCGCCAGCAGGATGACAGGGCCGGGCACTGAAGCTTTCTTT. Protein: CASRMTGPGTEAFF.

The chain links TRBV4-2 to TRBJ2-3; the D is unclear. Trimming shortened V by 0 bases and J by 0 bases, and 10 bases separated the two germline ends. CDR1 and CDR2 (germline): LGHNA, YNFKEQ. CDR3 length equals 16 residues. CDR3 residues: CASSQDGSSSTDTQYF. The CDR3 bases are TGTGCCAGCAGCCAAGATGGCTCATCTAGCACAGATACGCAGTATTTT.

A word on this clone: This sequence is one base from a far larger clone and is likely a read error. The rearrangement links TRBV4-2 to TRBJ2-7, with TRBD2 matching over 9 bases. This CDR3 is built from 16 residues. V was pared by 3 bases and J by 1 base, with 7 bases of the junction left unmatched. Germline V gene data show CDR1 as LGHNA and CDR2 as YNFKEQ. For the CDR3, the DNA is TGTGCCAGCAGCCAGGATAGCGGGAGCTCTTCCTACGAGCAGTACTTC. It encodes CASSQDSGSSSYEQYF.

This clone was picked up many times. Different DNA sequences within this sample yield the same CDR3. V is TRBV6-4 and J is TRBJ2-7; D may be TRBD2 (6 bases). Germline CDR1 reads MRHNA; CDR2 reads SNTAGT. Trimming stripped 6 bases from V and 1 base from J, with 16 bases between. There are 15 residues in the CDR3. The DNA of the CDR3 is TGTGCCAGCAGCAAATCCGGGACTGGTTCCTACGAGCAGTACTTC. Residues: CASSKSGTGSYEQYF.

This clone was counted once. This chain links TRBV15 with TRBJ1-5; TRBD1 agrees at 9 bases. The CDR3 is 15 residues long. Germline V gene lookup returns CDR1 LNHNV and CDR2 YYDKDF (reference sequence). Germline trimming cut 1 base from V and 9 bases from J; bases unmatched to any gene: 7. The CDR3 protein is CATSRAGRGQGPQHF. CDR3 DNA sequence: TGTGCCACCAGCAGAGCGGGGAGGGGACAGGGGCCCCAGCATTTT.

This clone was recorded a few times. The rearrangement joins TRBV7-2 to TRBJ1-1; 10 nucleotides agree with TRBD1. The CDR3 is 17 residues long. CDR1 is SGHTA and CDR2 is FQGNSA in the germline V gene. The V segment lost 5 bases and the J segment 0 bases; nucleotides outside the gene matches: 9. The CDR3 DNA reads TGTGCCAGCAGCCCCCACCGGGACAGGGGTTTGAACACTGAAGCTTTCTTT. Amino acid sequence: CASSPHRDRGLNTEAFF.

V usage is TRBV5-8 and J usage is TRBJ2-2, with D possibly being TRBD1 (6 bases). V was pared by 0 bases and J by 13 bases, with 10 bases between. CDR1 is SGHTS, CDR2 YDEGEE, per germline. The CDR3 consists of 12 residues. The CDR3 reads CASSLGGHPLFF. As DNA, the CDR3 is TGTGCCAGCAGCTTGGGGGGGCATCCGCTGTTTTTT. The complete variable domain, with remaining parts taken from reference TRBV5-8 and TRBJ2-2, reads EAGVTQSPTHLIKTRGQQATLRCSPISGHTSVYWYQQALGLGLQFLLWYDEGEERNRGNFPPRFSGRQFPNYSSELNVNALELEDSALYLCASSLGGHPLFFGEGSRLTVL.

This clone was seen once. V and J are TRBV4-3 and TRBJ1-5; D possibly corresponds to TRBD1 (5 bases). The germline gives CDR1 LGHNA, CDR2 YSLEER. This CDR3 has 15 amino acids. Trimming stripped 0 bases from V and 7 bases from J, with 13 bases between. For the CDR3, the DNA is TGCGCCAGCAGCCAAGATACCGGGGCGAGGCAGCCCCAGCATTTT. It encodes CASSQDTGARQPQHF.

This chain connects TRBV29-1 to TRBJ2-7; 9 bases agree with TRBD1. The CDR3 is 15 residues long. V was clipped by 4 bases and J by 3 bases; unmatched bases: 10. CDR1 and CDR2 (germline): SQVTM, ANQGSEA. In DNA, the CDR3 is TGCAGCGTTGTAGCAGTGGACAGGGGAGGCTACGAGCAGTACTTC. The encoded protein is CSVVAVDRGGYEQYF.

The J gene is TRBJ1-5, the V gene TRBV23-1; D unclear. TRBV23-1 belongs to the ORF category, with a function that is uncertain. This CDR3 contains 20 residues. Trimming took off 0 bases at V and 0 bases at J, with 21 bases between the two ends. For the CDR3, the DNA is TGCGCCAGCAGTCAATCTACAACAGCGACGAAGATCTATAGCAATCAGCCCCAGCATTTT. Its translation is CASSQSTTATKIYSNQPQHF.

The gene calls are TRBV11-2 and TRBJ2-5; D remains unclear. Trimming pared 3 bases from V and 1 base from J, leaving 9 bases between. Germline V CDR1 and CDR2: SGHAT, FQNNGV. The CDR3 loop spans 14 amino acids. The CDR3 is CASSFTGGQETQYF. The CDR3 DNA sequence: TGTGCCAGCAGCTTCACGGGCGGCCAAGAGACCCAGTACTTC.

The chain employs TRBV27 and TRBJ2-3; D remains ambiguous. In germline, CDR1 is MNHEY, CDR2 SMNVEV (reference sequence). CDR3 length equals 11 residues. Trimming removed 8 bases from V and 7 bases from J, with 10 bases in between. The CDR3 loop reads CASSTGYTQYF. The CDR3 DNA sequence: TGTGCCAGCTCAACGGGTTATACGCAGTATTTT.

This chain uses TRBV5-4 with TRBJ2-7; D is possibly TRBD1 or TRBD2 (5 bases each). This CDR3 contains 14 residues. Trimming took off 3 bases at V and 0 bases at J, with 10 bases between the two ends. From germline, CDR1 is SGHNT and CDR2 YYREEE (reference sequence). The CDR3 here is CASSSGDDSYEQYF. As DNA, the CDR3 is TGTGCCAGCAGCTCCGGGGACGACTCCTACGAGCAGTACTTC.

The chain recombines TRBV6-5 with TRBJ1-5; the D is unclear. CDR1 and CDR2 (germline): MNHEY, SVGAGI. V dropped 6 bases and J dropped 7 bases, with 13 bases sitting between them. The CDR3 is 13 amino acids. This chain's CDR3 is CASSPYGRQPQHF. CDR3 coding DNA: TGTGCCAGCAGCCCCTATGGCAGGCAGCCCCAGCATTTT.

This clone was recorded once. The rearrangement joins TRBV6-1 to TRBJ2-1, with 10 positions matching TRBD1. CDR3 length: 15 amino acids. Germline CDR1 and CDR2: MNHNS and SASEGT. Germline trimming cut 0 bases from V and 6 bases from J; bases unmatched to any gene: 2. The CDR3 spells CASSEAGTGANEQFF. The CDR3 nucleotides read TGTGCCAGCAGTGAAGCGGGGACAGGGGCCAATGAGCAGTTCTTC.

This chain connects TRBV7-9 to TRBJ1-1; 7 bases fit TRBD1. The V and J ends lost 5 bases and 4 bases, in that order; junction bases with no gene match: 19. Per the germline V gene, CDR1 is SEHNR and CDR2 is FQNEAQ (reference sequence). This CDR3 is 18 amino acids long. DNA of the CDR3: TGTGCCAGCAGCGCCAGTCTTCCCGGGCCCCAGGGGGGCACTGAAGCTTTCTTT. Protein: CASSASLPGPQGGTEAFF.

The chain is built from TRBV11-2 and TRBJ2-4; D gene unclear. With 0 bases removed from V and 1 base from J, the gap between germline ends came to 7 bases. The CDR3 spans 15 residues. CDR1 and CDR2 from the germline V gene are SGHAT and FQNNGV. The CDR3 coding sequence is TGTGCCAGCAGCTTAGACGCGGTTGCCAAAAACATTCAGTACTTC. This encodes CASSLDAVAKNIQYF.